The 6 T cell receptor beta chains below were found in one sample sequenced in a study of blood T cells in healthy people across ages. Then a second PCR, running roughly 7 to 11 cycles, was carried out with a sample-barcoded 5' primer and a J-beta primer mix. One entry per CDR3 protein, called by TCRdb with MiXCR from the 5' RACE reads. The sample yields around 650,000 distinct CDR3 sequences, about a third seen once. Sequenced: blood. These receptors all come from a woman older than 75 in good health.

This chain links TRBV29-1 with TRBJ1-2, with D tentatively TRBD1 (5 bases). With 6 bases removed from V and 4 bases from J, the gap between germline ends came to 18 bases. Germline values: CDR1 SQVTM, CDR2 ANQGSEA. CDR3 length: 14 residues. The CDR3 nucleotides are TGCAGCGTCGAAAGGGGTGGGGGGATCTATGGCTACACCTTC. It yields the protein CSVERGGGIYGYTF.

This clonotype showed up many times. This chain's CDR3 is CASSRDLTKFF. The CDR3 DNA sequence: TGTGCCAGCAGCCGGGACCTCACGAAGTTCTTC. The rearrangement links TRBV2 to TRBJ2-1, with D tentatively TRBD1 or TRBD2 (5 bases each). CDR1 and CDR2 from the germline V gene are SNHLY and FYNNEI. CDR3 length: 11 residues. Trimming shortened V by 6 bases and J by 14 bases, and 14 bases separated the two germline ends.

This clonotype was observed a few times. This chain links TRBV2 with TRBJ1-2, with D possibly being TRBD1 (6 bases). V lost 5 bases to trimming and J lost 5 bases, with 18 bases between them. Germline values: CDR1 SNHLY, CDR2 FYNNEI. The CDR3 loop spans 15 amino acids. The CDR3 protein is CASSRTGSVWYGYTF. The CDR3 bases are TGTGCCAGCAGTCGTACAGGGAGCGTATGGTATGGCTACACCTTC.

The table lists this clonotype with a few counts. The chain joins TRBV10-3 to TRBJ1-5, with D unclear. The V end was cut by 2 bases, the J end by 4 bases, with 9 bases between. There are 14 residues in the CDR3. CDR1 ENHRY and CDR2 SYGVKD come from the germline V gene. The CDR3 coding sequence is TGTGCCATCAGTGAGGGGCCAGCGAATCAGCCCCAGCATTTT. Its protein product is CAISEGPANQPQHF.

This clonotype was detected ten times or more. This chain uses TRBV4-2 with TRBJ2-1, with D perhaps assigned TRBD1 or TRBD2 (6 bases each). Trimming pared 1 base from V and 3 bases from J, leaving 19 bases between. The CDR3 runs 18 residues. Germline-derived CDR1 and CDR2 are LGHNA and YNFKEQ. CDR3 sequence reads: CASSQGRASGEDYNEQFF. Here the CDR3 DNA reads TGTGCCAGCAGCCAAGGGAGGGCGTCAGGGGAGGACTACAATGAGCAGTTCTTC.

The sample holds a few counts of this clonotype. The chain is built from TRBV20-1 and TRBJ1-1, with D maybe TRBD1 (5 bases). Germline V CDR1 and CDR2: DFQATT, SNEGSKA (reference sequence). The CDR3 runs to 12 residues. CDR3 sequence reads: CRSGGGWGEAFF. As DNA, the CDR3 is TGCAGGAGTGGGGGAGGTTGGGGTGAAGCTTTCTTT.